These 9 T cell receptor beta chains were all obtained from the same sample, sequenced in a study of cytotoxic CD8 clonotypes in ibrutinib-treated CLL. The assay was immunoSEQ multiplex PCR, and TCRdb's table has in-frame clones only and misses some. The table shows fewer than 400,000 clones, with around 66% occurring only once. The material was PBMCs, obtained after 36 months of ibrutinib treatment. Source of these receptors: a human donor with chronic lymphocytic leukemia.

This clone was counted a few times. The sample has other DNA sequences that encode this CDR3 too. CDR3 loop: CASSTGQPQHF. The DNA for the CDR3 is TGTGCCAGCAGTACAGGGCAGCCCCAGCATTTT. The chain is built from TRBV2 and TRBJ1-5; weak D call: TRBD1 (6 bases). Germline V gene data show CDR1 as SNHLY and CDR2 as FYNNEI. Between the trimmed V and J ends, which lost 5 bases and 7 bases, there was a span of 6 bases. CDR3 size: 11 residues.

The gene calls are TRBV7-2 and TRBJ2-7; TRBD1 might be the D (5 bases). There are 19 residues in the CDR3. CDR1 and CDR2 from the germline V gene are SGHTA and FQGNSA. V was clipped by 3 bases and J by 0 bases, with 24 bases between them. The CDR3: CASSFMVGRKGRVSYEQYF. In nucleotides, the CDR3 is TGTGCCAGCAGCTTCATGGTAGGACGTAAGGGCAGGGTCTCCTACGAGCAGTACTTC. The full variable domain, completed using reference TRBV7-2 and TRBJ2-7, is GAGVSQSPSNKVTEKGKDVELRCDPISGHTALYWYRQSLGQGLEFLIYFQGNSAPDKSGLPSDRFSAERTGGSVSTLTIQRTQQEDSAVYLCASSFMVGRKGRVSYEQYFGPGTRLTVT.

This clone was observed a few times. The chain links TRBV7-2 to TRBJ2-1, with D tentatively TRBD1 (5 bases). V shed 4 bases and J shed 3 bases, with 10 bases lying between them. The length of the CDR3 is 14 residues. Germline V gene data show CDR1 as SGHTA and CDR2 as FQGNSA. CDR3 DNA sequence: TGTGCCAGCAGCTCCGCAGGGTACTACAATGAGCAGTTCTTC. Protein product: CASSSAGYYNEQFF.

The table lists this clone with a few counts. The V call is TRBV9, the J call TRBJ2-3; tentatively, D is TRBD2 (6 bases). V was shortened by 1 base and J by 2 bases, with 11 bases between the two germline ends. CDR1 is SGDLS and CDR2 is YYNGEE in the germline V gene. CDR3 length equals 15 residues. The CDR3 is CASSVYRGTTDTQYF. CDR3 DNA sequence: TGTGCCAGCAGCGTATATCGGGGGACCACAGATACGCAGTATTTT.

This sequence joins TRBV5-1 and TRBJ2-5; D is tentatively TRBD1 or TRBD2 (5 bases each). The germline V gene has CDR1 SGHRS and CDR2 YFSETQ. The CDR3 totals 11 residues. Trimming removed 8 bases from V and 5 bases from J, with 10 bases in between. The CDR3 reads CASAEGETQYF. In DNA, the CDR3 is TGCGCCAGTGCTGAGGGGGAGACCCAGTACTTC.

This clone appeared a single time. In DNA, the CDR3 is TGCGCCAGCAGCTTGGTAAGCGCAGCCGCAACTAATGAAAAACTGTTTTTT. Encoded protein: CASSLVSAAATNEKLFF. This chain connects TRBV5-1 to TRBJ1-4; D gene uncertain. V dropped 0 bases and J dropped 0 bases, with 12 bases sitting between them. This CDR3 is built from 17 residues. Germline V gene lookup returns CDR1 SGHRS and CDR2 YFSETQ.

The gene calls are TRBV7-9 and TRBJ2-5; possible D gene TRBD2, 5 bases. Trimming stripped 8 bases from V and 4 bases from J, with 11 bases between. The CDR3 is 12 residues long. Germline V CDR1 and CDR2: SEHNR, FQNEAQ (reference sequence). The CDR3 region is CASGRLAETQYF. CDR3 nucleotide sequence: TGTGCCAGCGGGAGATTAGCAGAGACCCAGTACTTC. Full variable domain (rest looked up from reference TRBV7-9 and TRBJ2-5): DTGVSQNPRHKITKRGQNVTFRCDPISEHNRLYWYRQTLGQGPEFLTYFQNEAQLEKSRLLSDRFSAERPKGSFSTLEIQRTEQGDSAMYLCASGRLAETQYFGPGTRLLVL.

The V call is TRBV9, the J call TRBJ2-5, with D perhaps TRBD1 (7 bases). Trimming pared 3 bases from V and 4 bases from J, leaving 25 bases between. From germline, CDR1 is SGDLS and CDR2 YYNGEE. The CDR3 length is 18 residues. The CDR3 region has the DNA TGTGCCAGCAGCGGCAACCGGCGGGGCAGGGGGATCGGAGAGACCCAGTACTTC. This gives the protein CASSGNRRGRGIGETQYF.

This rearrangement joins TRBV11-2 to TRBJ1-2, with 7 bases matching TRBD1. Germline CDR1 SGHAT, CDR2 FQNNGV. CDR3 length equals 13 residues. V lost 5 bases and J lost 5; bases outside the gene matches: 5. The CDR3 region is CASSTTGVYGYTF. DNA for the CDR3: TGTGCCAGCAGCACAACAGGGGTATATGGCTACACCTTC.